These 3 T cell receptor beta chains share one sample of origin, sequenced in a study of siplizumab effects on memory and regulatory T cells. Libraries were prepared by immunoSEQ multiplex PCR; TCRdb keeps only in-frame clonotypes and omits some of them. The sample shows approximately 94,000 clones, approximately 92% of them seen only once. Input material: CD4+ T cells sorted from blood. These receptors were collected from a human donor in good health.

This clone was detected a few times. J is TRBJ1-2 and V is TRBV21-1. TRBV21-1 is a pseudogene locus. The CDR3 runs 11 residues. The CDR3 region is CASSRSYGYTF. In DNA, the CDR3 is TGTGCCAGCAGCCGGAGTTATGGCTACACCTTC.

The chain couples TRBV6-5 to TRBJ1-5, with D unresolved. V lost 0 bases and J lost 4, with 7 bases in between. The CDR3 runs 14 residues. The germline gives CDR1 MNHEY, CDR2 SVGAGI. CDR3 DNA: TGTGCCAGCAGTTACTCGTGGAAGAATCAGCCCCAGCATTTT. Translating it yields CASSYSWKNQPQHF.

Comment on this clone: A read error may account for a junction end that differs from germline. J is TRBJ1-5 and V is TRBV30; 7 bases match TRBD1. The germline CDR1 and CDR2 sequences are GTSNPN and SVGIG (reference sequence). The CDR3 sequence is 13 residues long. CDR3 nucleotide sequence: TGTACCTGGAAAGGACAGGGCAATCAGCCCCAGCATTTT. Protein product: CTWKGQGNQPQHF.